This T cell receptor beta chain was sequenced in a study of blood T cell repertoires in COVID-19. Study information: Researchers got acute and convalescent COVID-19 samples from the United States, Italy and Spain. PBMCs, B-cell-depleted T cells, or T cells provided the cDNA or gDNA that made up the material.

In the source study's methods: Amplification of reference gene primers provided the estimated nucleated cell counts. TCRdb's copy holds only in-frame clones and misses some; the assay was immunoSEQ multiplex PCR. The V and J calls and clone size are taken from that table; D and trimming were inferred from the DNA. The sample lists about 73,000 clones, over 80% occurring once. Trimming pared 5 bases from V and 7 bases from J, leaving 20 bases between. The CDR3 loop spans 15 amino acids. The germline V gene encodes CDR1 MDHEN and CDR2 SYDVKM. Sequences were obtained from peripheral blood. The rearrangement uses TRBV28 and TRBJ2-5; TRBD1 might be the D (8 bases). The source is a man aged 80 or over with active or convalescent COVID-19. This chain's CDR3 is CASSITTGGVGTQYF. The CDR3 nucleotides read TGTGCCAGCAGTATTACAACAGGGGGGGTTGGGACCCAGTACTTC.